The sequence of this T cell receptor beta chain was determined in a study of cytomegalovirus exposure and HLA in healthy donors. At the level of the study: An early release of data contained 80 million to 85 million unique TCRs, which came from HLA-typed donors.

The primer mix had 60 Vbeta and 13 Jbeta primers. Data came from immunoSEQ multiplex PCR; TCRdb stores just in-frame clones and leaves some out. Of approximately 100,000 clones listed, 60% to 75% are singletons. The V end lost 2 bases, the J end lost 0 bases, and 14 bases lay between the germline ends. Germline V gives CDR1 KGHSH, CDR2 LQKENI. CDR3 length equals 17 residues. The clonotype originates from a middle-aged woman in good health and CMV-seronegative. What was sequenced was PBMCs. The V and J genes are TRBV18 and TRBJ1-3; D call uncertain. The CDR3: CASSPIGGPDSGNTIYF. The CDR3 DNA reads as TGTGCCAGCTCACCAATAGGCGGGCCCGACTCTGGAAACACCATATATTTT.